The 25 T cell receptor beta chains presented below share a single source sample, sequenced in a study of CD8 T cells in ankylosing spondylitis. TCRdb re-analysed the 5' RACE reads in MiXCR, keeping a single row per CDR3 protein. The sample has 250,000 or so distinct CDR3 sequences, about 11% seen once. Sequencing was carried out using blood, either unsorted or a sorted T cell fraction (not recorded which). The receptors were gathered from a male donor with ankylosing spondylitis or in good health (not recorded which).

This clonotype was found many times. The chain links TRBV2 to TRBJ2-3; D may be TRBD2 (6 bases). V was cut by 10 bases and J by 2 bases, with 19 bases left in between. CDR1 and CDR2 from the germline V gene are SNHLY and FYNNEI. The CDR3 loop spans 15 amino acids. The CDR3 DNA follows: TGTGCCACCTTCCGGGACTCCGGAATCACAGATACGCAGTATTTT. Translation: CATFRDSGITDTQYF.

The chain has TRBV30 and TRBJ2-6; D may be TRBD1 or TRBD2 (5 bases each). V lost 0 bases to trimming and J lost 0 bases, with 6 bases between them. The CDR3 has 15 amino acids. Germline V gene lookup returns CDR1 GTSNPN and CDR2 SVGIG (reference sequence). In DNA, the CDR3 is TGTGCCTGGAGTGTAGGGACCTCTGGGGCCAACGTCCTGACTTTC. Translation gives CAWSVGTSGANVLTF.

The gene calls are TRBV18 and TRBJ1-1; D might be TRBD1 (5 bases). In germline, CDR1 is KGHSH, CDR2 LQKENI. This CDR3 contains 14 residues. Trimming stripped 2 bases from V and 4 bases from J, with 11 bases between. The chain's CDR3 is CASSPNQGGTEAFF. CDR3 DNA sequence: TGTGCCAGCTCACCAAATCAGGGAGGCACTGAAGCTTTCTTT.

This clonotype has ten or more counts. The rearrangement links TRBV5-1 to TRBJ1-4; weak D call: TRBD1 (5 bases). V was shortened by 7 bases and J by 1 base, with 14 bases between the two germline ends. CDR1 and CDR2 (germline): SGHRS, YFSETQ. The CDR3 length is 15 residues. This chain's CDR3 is CASREGDQTNEKLFF. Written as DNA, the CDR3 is TGCGCCAGCCGAGAAGGGGATCAAACTAATGAAAAACTGTTTTTT.

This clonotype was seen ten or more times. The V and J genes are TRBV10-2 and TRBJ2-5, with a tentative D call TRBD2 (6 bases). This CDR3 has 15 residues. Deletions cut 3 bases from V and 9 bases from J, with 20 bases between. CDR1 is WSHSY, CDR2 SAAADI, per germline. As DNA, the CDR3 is TGCGCCAGCAGTGACCCTAGAGAGGTGACTAGGGCCCAGTACTTC. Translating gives CASSDPREVTRAQYF.

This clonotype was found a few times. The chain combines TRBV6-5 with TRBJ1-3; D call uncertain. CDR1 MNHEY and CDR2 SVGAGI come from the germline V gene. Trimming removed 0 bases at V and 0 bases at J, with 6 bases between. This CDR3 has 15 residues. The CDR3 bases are TGTGCCAGCAGTTACTCGCATGTCTCTGGAAACACCATATATTTT. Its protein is CASSYSHVSGNTIYF.

CDR3 nucleotide sequence: TGTGCCACCAGCAGCTCCTATGGCTACACCTTC. As protein: CATSSSYGYTF. This chain links TRBV15 with TRBJ1-2; D is uncertain. The V gene lost 3 bases and the J gene lost 4 bases, with 3 bases spanning the gap. From germline, CDR1 is LNHNV and CDR2 YYDKDF (reference sequence). The CDR3 covers 11 residues.

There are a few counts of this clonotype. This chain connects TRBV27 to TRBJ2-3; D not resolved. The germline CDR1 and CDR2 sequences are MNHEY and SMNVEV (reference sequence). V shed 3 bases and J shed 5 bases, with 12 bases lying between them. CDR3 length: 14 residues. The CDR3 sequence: CASSLFQEGDTQYF. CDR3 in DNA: TGTGCCAGCAGTTTGTTTCAGGAAGGAGATACGCAGTATTTT.

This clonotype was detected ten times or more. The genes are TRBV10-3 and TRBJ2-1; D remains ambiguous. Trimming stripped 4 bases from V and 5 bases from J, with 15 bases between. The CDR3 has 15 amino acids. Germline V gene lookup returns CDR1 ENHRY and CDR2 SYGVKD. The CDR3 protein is CAISVIRVGNNEQFF. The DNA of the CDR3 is TGTGCCATCAGTGTGATCCGGGTCGGAAACAATGAGCAGTTCTTC.

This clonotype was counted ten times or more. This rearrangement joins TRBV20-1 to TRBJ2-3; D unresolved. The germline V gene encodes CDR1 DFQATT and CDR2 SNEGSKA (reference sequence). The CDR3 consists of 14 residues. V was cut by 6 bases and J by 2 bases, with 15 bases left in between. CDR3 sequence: CSAPMGGNTDTQYF. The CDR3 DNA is TGCAGTGCGCCAATGGGCGGAAACACAGATACGCAGTATTTT.

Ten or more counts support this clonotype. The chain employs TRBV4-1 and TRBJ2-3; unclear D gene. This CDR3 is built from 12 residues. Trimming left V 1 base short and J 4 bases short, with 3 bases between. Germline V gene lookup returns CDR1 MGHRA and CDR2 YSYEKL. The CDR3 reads CASSQGADTQYF. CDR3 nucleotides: TGCGCCAGCAGCCAAGGGGCAGATACGCAGTATTTT.

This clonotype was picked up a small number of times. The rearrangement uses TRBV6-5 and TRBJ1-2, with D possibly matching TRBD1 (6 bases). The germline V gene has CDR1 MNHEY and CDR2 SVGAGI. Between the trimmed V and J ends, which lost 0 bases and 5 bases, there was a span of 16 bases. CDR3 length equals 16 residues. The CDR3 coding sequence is TGTGCCAGCAGTTACTCGAGACAGGACGAACATTATGGCTACACCTTC. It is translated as CASSYSRQDEHYGYTF.

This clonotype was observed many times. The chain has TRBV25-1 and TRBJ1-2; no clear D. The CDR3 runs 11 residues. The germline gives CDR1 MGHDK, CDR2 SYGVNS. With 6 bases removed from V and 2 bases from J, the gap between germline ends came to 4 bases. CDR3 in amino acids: CASRTNYGYTF. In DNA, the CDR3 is TGTGCCAGCAGAACAAACTATGGCTACACCTTC.

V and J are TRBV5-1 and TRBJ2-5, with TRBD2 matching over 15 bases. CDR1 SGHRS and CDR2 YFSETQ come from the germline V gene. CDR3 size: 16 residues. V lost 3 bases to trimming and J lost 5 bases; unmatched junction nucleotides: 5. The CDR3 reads CASSWGTSGGQETQYF. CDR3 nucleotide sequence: TGCGCCAGCAGCTGGGGGACTAGCGGGGGGCAGGAGACCCAGTACTTC.

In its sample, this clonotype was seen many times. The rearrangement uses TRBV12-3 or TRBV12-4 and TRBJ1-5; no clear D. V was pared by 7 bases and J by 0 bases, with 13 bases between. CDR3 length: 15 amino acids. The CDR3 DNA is TGTGCCAGCATATTAGGAACTTTTAGCAATCAGCCCCAGCATTTT. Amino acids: CASILGTFSNQPQHF.

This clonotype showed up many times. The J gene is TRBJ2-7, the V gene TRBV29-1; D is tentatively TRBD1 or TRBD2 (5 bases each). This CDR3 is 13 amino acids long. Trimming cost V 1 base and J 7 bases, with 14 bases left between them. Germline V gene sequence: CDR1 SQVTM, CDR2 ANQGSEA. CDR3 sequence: CSVEGDGRGEQYF. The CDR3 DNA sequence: TGCAGCGTTGAAGGGGACGGACGTGGGGAGCAGTACTTC.

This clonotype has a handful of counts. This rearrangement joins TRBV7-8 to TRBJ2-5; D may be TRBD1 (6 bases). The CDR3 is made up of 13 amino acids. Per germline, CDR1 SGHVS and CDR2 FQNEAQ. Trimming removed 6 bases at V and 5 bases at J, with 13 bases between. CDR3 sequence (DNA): TGTGCCAGCAGGAACAGGGAACCCGAGACCCAGTACTTC. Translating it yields CASRNREPETQYF. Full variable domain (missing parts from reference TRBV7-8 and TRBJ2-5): GAGVSQSPRYKVAKRGQDVALRCDPISGHVSLFWYQQALGQGPEFLTYFQNEAQLDKSGLPSDRFFAERPEGSVSTLKIQRTQQEDSAVYLCASRNREPETQYFGPGTRLLVL.

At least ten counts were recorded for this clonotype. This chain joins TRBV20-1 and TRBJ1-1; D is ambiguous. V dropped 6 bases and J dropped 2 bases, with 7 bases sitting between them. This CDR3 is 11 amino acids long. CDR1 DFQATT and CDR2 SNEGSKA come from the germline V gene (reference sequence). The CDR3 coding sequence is TGCAGTGCCCCCGGCAACACTGAAGCTTTCTTT. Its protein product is CSAPGNTEAFF.

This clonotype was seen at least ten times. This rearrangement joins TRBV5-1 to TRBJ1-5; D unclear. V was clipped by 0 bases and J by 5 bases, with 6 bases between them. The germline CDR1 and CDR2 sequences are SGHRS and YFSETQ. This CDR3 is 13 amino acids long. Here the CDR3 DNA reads TGCGCCAGCAGCTTGGAACGGGATCAGCCCCAGCATTTT. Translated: CASSLERDQPQHF.

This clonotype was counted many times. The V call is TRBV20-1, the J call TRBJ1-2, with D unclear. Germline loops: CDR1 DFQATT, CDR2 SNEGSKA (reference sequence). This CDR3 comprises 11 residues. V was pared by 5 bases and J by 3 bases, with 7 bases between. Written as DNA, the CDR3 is TGCAGTGCTTCCGCTCACTATGGCTACACCTTC. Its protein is CSASAHYGYTF.

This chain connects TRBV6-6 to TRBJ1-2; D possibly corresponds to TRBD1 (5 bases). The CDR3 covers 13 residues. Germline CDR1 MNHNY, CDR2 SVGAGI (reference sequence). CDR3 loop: CVTARDGQDAYTF. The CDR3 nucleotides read TGTGTCACCGCACGGGACGGTCAAGATGCCTACACCTTC.

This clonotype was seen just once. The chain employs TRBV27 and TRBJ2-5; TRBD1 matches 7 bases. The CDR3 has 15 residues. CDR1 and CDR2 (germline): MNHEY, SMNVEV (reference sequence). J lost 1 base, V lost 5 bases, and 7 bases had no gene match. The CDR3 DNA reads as TGTGCCAGCAGTGCCTTACAGGGGACCCAAGAGACCCAGTACTTC. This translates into CASSALQGTQETQYF.

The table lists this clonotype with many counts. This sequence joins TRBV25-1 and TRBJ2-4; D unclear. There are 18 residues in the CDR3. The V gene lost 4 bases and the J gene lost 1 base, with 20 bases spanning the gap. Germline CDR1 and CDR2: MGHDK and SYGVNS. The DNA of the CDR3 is TGTGCCAGCAGTGGCGAAGGGATCCCTGGCTTGGCCAAAAACATTCAGTACTTC. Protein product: CASSGEGIPGLAKNIQYF.

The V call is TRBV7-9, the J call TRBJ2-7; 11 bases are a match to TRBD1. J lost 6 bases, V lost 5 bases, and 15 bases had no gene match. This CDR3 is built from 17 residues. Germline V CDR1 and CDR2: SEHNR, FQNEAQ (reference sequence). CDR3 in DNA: TGTGCCAGCAGCAAGGAGGATCTCCGGACAGGGGGCTTCGAGCAGTACTTC. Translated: CASSKEDLRTGGFEQYF.

The CDR3 bases are TGTGCCACCAGCTTTTTCCCCAGGGGGCCGCCTGAGAATGAGCAGTTCTTC. It codes for CATSFFPRGPPENEQFF. The J gene is TRBJ2-1, the V gene TRBV15; 8 positions match TRBD1. V trimming: 5 bases; J trimming: 7 bases; junction bases outside the gene matches: 16. The CDR3 is made up of 17 amino acids. Germline CDR1 is LNHNV and CDR2 is YYDKDF (reference sequence). The whole variable domain, remainder taken from reference TRBV15 and TRBJ2-1, is DAMVIQNPRYQVTQFGKPVTLSCSQTLNHNVMYWYQQKSSQAPKLLFHYYDKDFNNEADTPDNFQSRRPNTSFCFLDIRSPGLGDTAMYLCATSFFPRGPPENEQFFGPGTRLTVL.